One sample yielded the 11 T cell receptor beta chains listed below, sequenced in a study of regulatory T cells in long-lasting Graves disease. CDR3-region Arm-PCR and iRepertoire HTBI primers produced the TCR beta libraries. TCRdb re-derived calls from the multiplex PCR reads in MiXCR, one entry per CDR3 protein. The sample yields approximately 400,000 distinct CDR3 sequences, around a quarter seen once. Noted time point: persistent/refractory GD, antithyroid drugs over 5 years with positive TRAb. RNA from PBMCs was the source of the TCR library. The sample was peripheral blood mononuclear cells (PBMCs), taken when the disease was refractory, from a patient treated with antithyroid drugs. The receptors originated from a female donor with Graves disease.

This clonotype occurred a few times. The V call is TRBV30, the J call TRBJ1-1; D is perhaps TRBD1 (6 bases). The CDR3 is 13 residues long. Between the trimmed V and J ends, which lost 7 bases and 6 bases, there was a span of 18 bases. Germline CDR1 is GTSNPN and CDR2 is SVGIG (reference sequence). Here the CDR3 DNA reads TGTGCCTACTATAACAGGGAGTTTGCTGAAGCTTTCTTT. Translation gives CAYYNREFAEAFF.

This clonotype showed up just a few times. The CDR3 region has the DNA TGTGCCAGCAGTGAAAATATCGCACTGAACACCGGGGAGCTGTTTTTT. Amino acids: CASSENIALNTGELFF. The chain recombines TRBV6-2 or TRBV6-3 with TRBJ2-2; D is unresolved. V was trimmed by 5 bases and J by 1 base, leaving 14 bases between them. Germline CDR1 MNHEY, CDR2 SVGEGT. CDR3 size: 16 residues.

This rearrangement joins TRBV5-4 to TRBJ2-5, with a weak D call TRBD2 (6 bases). Trimming removed 1 base from V and 2 bases from J, with 12 bases in between. The CDR3 contains 15 residues. The V gene's germline CDR1 is SGHNT and CDR2 YYREEE (reference sequence). CDR3 nucleotides: TGTGCCAGCAGCTTGATGTCGGGGGTACAAGAGACCCAGTACTTC. Translated: CASSLMSGVQETQYF.

Worth noting for this clonotype: A much larger clone is a single base away; this may be a read error. This chain joins TRBV27 and TRBJ1-1; D not resolved. Trimming took off 8 bases at V and 10 bases at J, with 23 bases between the two ends. The CDR3 contains 14 residues. Germline loops: CDR1 MNHEY, CDR2 SMNVEV (reference sequence). The CDR3 DNA follows: TGTGCCAGCGGCCAATCGGGGAGGGCTAATTTAGCTTTCTTT. Its translation is CASGQSGRANLAFF.

Of note for this clonotype: With a much larger clone just one base away, this may be a read error. The V call is TRBV28, the J call TRBJ2-7; no definite D call. Germline V CDR1 and CDR2: MDHEN, SYDVKM. This CDR3 is 12 amino acids long. The CDR3 reads CASSPGNYKQYF. CDR3 in DNA: TGTGCCAGCAGTCCTGGGAACTACAAGCAGTACTTC.

This clonotype was counted once. This may be a read error: a much more frequent sequence differs by one nucleotide. The chain has TRBV10-3 and TRBJ2-5, with D perhaps TRBD1 (6 bases). The DNA end is a closer match to TRBJ2-7, so the J assignment may be wrong. The CDR3 loop spans 12 amino acids. Germline V CDR1 and CDR2: ENHRY, SYGVKD. For the CDR3, the DNA is TGTGCCATCGGTGAACAGGGCGGCGAGCAGTACTTC. Amino acid sequence: CAIGEQGGEQYF.

This chain connects TRBV6-1 to TRBJ2-3; the D gene is possibly TRBD2 (5 bases). The CDR3 totals 14 residues. Germline lookup yields CDR1 MNHNS and CDR2 SASEGT. V was shortened by 5 bases and J by 4 bases, with 13 bases between the two germline ends. The CDR3 DNA reads TGTGCCAGCAGTAAAGACGGACTGGCAGATACGCAGTATTTT. Translating gives CASSKDGLADTQYF.

This clonotype was recorded many times. The chain has TRBV28 and TRBJ2-5; D is ambiguous. The CDR3 is 14 residues long. CDR1 is MDHEN, CDR2 SYDVKM, per germline. V lost 2 bases to trimming and J lost 5 bases, with 12 bases between them. The CDR3 sequence: CASSLDLPMETQYF. The DNA of the CDR3 is TGTGCCAGCAGTTTAGATCTCCCGATGGAGACCCAGTACTTC.

This chain joins TRBV6-9 and TRBJ2-1; perhaps TRBD2 as D (5 bases). The CDR3 sequence is 16 residues long. V was shortened by 3 bases and J by 3 bases, with 15 bases between the two germline ends. Germline CDR1 MNHGY, CDR2 SVAAGI. CDR3 sequence (DNA): TGTGCCAGCAGTTACCCCGCAGGAGCGGACTACAATGAGCAGTTCTTC. It encodes CASSYPAGADYNEQFF.

The gene calls are TRBV5-1 and TRBJ2-2; TRBD2 matches at 9 bases. Germline V gives CDR1 SGHRS, CDR2 YFSETQ. This CDR3 is built from 18 residues. The V segment lost 4 bases and the J segment 1 base; nucleotides outside the gene matches: 11. CDR3 sequence: CASSTGILSGRNTGELFF. In DNA, the CDR3 is TGCGCCAGCAGCACCGGCATCCTTAGCGGGAGGAACACCGGGGAGCTGTTTTTT.

This clonotype was seen many times. V gene TRBV11-2 combines with J gene TRBJ1-2; D gene uncertain. V was pared by 1 base and J by 7 bases, with 10 bases between. The CDR3 runs 13 residues. CDR1 is SGHAT and CDR2 is FQNNGV in the germline V gene. The CDR3 is CASSLVGSGGYTF. The CDR3, as DNA: TGTGCCAGCAGCTTAGTGGGGAGCGGTGGCTACACCTTC.